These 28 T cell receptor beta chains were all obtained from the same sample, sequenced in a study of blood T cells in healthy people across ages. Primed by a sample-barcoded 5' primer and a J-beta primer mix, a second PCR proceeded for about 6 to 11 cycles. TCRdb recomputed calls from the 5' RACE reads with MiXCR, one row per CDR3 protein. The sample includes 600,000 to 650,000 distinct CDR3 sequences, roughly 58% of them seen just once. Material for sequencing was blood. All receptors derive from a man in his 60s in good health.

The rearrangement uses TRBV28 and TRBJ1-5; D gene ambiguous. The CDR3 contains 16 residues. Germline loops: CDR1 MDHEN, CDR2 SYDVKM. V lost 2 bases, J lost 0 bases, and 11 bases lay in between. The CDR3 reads CASSLVDNYSNQPQHF. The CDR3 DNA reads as TGTGCCAGCAGTTTAGTCGACAACTATAGCAATCAGCCCCAGCATTTT.

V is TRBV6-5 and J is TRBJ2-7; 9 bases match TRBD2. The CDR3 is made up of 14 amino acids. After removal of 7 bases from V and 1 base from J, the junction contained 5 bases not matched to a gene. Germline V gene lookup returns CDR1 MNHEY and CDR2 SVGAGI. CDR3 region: CASNQAGGSYEQYF. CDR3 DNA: TGTGCCAGCAACCAGGCGGGGGGGTCCTACGAGCAGTACTTC.

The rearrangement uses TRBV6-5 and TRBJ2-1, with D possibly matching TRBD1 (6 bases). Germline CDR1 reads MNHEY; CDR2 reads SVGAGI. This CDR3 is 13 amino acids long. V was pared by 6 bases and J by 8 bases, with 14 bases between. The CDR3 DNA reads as TGTGCCAGCAGAACACAGGGTCGGGATGAGCAGTTCTTC. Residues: CASRTQGRDEQFF.

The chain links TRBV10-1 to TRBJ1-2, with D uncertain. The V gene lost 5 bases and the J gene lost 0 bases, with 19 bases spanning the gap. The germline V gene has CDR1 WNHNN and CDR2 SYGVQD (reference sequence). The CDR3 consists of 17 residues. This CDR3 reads CASSRVRDWDPNYGYTF. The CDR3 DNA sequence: TGCGCCAGCAGTCGGGTGAGGGATTGGGATCCTAACTATGGCTACACCTTC.

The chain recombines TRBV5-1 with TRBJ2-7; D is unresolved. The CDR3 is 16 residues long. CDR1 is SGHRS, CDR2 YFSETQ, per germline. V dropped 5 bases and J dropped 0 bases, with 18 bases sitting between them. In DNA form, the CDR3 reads TGCGCCAGCAGTTCACCCCCTGACGGTAGCTCCTACGAGCAGTACTTC. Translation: CASSSPPDGSSYEQYF.

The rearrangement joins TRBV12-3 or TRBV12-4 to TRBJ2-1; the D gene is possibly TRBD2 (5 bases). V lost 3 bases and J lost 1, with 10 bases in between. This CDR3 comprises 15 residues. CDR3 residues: CASSFFSGSYNEQFF. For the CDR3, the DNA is TGTGCCAGCAGTTTCTTTTCGGGGTCCTACAATGAGCAGTTCTTC.

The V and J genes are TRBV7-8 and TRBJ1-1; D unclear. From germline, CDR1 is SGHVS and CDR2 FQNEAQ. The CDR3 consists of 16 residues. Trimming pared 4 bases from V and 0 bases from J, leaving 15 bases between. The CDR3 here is CASSSPDRGMNTEAFF. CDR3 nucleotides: TGTGCCAGCAGCTCCCCGGACCGGGGTATGAACACTGAAGCTTTCTTT. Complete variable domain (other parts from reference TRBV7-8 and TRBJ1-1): GAGVSQSPRYKVAKRGQDVALRCDPISGHVSLFWYQQALGQGPEFLTYFQNEAQLDKSGLPSDRFFAERPEGSVSTLKIQRTQQEDSAVYLCASSSPDRGMNTEAFFGQGTRLTVV.

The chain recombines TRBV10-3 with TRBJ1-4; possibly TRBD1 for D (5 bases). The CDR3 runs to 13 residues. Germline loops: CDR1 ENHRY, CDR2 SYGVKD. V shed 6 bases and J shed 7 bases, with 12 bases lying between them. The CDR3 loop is CAIRGGVGEKLFF. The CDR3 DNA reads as TGTGCCATCAGAGGAGGGGTTGGTGAAAAACTGTTTTTT.

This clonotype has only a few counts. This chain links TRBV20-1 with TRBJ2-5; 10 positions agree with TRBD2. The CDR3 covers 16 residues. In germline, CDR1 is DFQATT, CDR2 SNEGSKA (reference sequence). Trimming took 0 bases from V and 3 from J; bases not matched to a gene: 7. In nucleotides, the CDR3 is TGCAGTGCTAGAGATCCGGCTAGCGGGGGAAAAGAGACCCAGTACTTC. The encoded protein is CSARDPASGGKETQYF.

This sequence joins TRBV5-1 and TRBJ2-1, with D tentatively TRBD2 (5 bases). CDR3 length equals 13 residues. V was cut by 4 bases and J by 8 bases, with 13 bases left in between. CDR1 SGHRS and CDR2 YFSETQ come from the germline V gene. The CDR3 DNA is TGCGCCAGCAGCCCCCTAGTGGAGGATGAGCAGTTCTTC. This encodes CASSPLVEDEQFF.

DNA for the CDR3: TGCGCCAGCAGCTTCCGGGGAGGTGACACTGAAGCTTTCTTT. Its translation: CASSFRGGDTEAFF. J is TRBJ1-1 and V is TRBV5-1, with no clear D. In germline, CDR1 is SGHRS, CDR2 YFSETQ. V was clipped by 2 bases and J by 3 bases, with 11 bases between them. The CDR3 consists of 14 residues.

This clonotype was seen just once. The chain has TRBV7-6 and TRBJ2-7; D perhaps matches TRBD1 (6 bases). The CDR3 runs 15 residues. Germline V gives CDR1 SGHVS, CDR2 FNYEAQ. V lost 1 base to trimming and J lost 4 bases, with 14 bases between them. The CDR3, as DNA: TGTGCCAGCAGCTTAGAGCAGGGGTCGTATTACGAGCAGTACTTC. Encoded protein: CASSLEQGSYYEQYF.

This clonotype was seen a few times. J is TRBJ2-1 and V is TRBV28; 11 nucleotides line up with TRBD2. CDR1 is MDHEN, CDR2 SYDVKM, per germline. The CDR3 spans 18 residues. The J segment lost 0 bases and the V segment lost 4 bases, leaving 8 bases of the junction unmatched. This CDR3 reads CASSSSSGGSSSYNEQFF. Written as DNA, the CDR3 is TGTGCCAGCAGTTCTTCTAGCGGGGGGTCCAGCTCCTACAATGAGCAGTTCTTC.

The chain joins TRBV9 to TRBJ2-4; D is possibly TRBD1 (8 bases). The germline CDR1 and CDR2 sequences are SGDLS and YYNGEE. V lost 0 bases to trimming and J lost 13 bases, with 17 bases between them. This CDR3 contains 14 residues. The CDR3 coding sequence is TGTGCCAGCAGCGTAGGGCAGGGGGCGCGGGAGCAGTACTTC. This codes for CASSVGQGAREQYF. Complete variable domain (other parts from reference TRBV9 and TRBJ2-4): DSGVTQTPKHLITATGQRVTLRCSPRSGDLSVYWYQQSLDQGLQFLIQYYNGEERAKGNILERFSAQQFPDLHSELNLSSLELGDSALYFCASSVGQGAREQYFGAGTRLSVL.

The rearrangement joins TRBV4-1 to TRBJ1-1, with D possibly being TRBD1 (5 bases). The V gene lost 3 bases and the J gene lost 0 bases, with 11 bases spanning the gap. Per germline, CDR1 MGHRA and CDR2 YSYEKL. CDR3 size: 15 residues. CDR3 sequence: CASSQRGTVNTEAFF. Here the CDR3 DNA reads TGCGCCAGCAGCCAGCGGGGGACGGTGAACACTGAAGCTTTCTTT.

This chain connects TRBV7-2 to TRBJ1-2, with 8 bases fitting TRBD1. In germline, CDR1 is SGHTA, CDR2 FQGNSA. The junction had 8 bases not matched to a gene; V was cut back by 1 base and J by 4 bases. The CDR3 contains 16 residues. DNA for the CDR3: TGTGCCAGCAGCTTAGTCCTTGGACAGGGAGGCTATGGCTACACCTTC. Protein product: CASSLVLGQGGYGYTF. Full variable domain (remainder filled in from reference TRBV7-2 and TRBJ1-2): GAGVSQSPSNKVTEKGKDVELRCDPISGHTALYWYRQSLGQGLEFLIYFQGNSAPDKSGLPSDRFSAERTGGSVSTLTIQRTQQEDSAVYLCASSLVLGQGGYGYTFGSGTRLTVV.

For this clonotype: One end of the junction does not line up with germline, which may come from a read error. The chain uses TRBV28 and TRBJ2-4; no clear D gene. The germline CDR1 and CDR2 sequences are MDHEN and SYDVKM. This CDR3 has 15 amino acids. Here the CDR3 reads CASSSRRLAKNIQYF. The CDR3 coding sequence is TGTGCCAGCAGTTCCCGACGGTTAGCCAAAAACATCCAGTACTTC.

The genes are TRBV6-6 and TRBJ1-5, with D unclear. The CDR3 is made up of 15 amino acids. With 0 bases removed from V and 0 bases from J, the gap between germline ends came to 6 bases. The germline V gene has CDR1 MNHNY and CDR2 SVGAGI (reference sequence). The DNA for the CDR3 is TGTGCCAGCAGTTACTCGGCCAGTAGCAATCAGCCCCAGCATTTT. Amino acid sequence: CASSYSASSNQPQHF.

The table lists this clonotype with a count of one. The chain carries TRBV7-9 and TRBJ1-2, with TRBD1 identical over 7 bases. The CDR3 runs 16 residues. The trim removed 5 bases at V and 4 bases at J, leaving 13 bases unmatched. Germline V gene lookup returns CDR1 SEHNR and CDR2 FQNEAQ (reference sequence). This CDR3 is CASSTILQGFGYGYTF. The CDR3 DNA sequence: TGTGCCAGCAGCACCATCCTACAGGGGTTCGGCTATGGCTACACCTTC. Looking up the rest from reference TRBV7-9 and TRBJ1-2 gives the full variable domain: DTGVSQNPRHKITKRGQNVTFRCDPISEHNRLYWYRQTLGQGPEFLTYFQNEAQLEKSRLLSDRFSAERPKGSFSTLEIQRTEQGDSAMYLCASSTILQGFGYGYTFGSGTRLTVV.

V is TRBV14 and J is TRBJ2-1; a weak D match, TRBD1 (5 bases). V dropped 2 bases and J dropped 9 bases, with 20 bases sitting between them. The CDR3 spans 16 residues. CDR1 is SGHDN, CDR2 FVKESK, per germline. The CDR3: CASSQLGGALWGEQFF. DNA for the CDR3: TGTGCCAGCAGCCAATTAGGTGGGGCCTTATGGGGTGAGCAGTTCTTC. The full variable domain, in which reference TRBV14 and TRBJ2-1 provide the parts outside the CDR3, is EAGVTQFPSHSVIEKGQTVTLRCDPISGHDNLYWYRRVMGKEIKFLLHFVKESKQDESGMPNNRFLAERTGGTYSTLKVQPAELEDSGVYFCASSQLGGALWGEQFFGPGTRLTVL.

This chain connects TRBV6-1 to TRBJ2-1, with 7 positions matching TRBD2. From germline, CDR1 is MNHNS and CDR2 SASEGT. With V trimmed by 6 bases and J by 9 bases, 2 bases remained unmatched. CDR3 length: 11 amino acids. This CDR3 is CASRLAFEQFF. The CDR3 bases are TGTGCCAGCAGACTAGCGTTTGAGCAGTTCTTC.

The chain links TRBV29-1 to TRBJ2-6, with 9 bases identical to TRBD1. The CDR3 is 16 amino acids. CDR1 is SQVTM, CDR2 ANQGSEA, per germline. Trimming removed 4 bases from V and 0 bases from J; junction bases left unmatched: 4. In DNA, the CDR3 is TGCAGCGTTGGGGACAGGGAGAGCTCTGGGGCCAACGTCCTGACTTTC. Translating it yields CSVGDRESSGANVLTF.

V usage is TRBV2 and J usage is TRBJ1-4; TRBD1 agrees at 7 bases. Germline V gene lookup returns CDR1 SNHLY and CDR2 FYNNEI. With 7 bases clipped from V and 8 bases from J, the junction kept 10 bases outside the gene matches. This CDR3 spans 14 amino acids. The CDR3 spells CASTGTGVKEKLFF. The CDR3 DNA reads TGTGCCAGCACCGGAACAGGGGTAAAGGAAAAACTGTTTTTT.

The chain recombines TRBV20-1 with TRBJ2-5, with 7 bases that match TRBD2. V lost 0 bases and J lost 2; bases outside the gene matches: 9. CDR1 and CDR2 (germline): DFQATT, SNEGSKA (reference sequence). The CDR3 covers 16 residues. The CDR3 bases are TGCAGTGCTAGAGATATAGTAGCGGGCGGGCAAGAGACCCAGTACTTC. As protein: CSARDIVAGGQETQYF.

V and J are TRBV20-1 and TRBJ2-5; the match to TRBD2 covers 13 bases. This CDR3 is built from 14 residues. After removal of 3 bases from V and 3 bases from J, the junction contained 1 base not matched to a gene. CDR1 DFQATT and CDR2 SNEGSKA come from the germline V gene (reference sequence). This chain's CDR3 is CSASGLAGEETQYF. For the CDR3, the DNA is TGCAGTGCTAGCGGACTAGCGGGAGAAGAGACCCAGTACTTC.

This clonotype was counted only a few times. The CDR3 DNA reads as TGTGCCAGCATTGGGACAGGGCAAGGCTATGGCTACACCTTC. It codes for CASIGTGQGYGYTF. V usage is TRBV25-1 and J usage is TRBJ1-2; 9 bases match TRBD1. CDR1 MGHDK and CDR2 SYGVNS come from the germline V gene. The trim removed 7 bases at V and 4 bases at J, leaving 7 bases unmatched. The CDR3 has 14 residues.

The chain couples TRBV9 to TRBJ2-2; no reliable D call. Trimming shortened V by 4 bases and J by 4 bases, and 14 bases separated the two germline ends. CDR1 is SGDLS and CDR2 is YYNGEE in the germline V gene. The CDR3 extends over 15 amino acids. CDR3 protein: CASSPQGYPTGELFF. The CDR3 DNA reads TGTGCCAGCAGCCCCCAAGGTTACCCCACCGGGGAGCTGTTTTTT.

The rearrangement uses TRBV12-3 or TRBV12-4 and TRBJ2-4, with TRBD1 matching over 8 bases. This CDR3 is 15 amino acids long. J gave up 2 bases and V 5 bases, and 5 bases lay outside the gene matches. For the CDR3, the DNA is TGTGCCAGCAGTCCAGGGGGCGCGTCCAAAAACATTCAGTACTTC. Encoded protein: CASSPGGASKNIQYF.